Below are 13 T cell receptor beta chains sequenced from a single sample in a study of CD8+ T cells in alopecia areata. RNA, once extracted, was reverse transcribed into cDNA for use as the sequencing template. This table comes from immunoSEQ multiplex PCR, and its TCRdb copy is limited to in-frame clones, with some not included. The table has about 180,000 clones, 40% to 55% seen once; the top ten hold over 9%. This sample's treatment: oral pan-JAK inhibitor, 5-10 mg twice daily. The source was CD8+ T cells sorted from blood, collected around week 54, from a patient treated with tofacitinib. These receptor sequences come from a human donor with alopecia areata.

This chain connects TRBV5-4 to TRBJ1-3, with no clear D. CDR1 is SGHNT and CDR2 is YYREEE in the germline V gene (reference sequence). The CDR3 length is 13 residues. Deletions cut 4 bases from V and 0 bases from J, with 5 bases between. The CDR3 loop reads CASSQFSGNTIYF. DNA of the CDR3: TGTGCCAGCAGCCAGTTCTCTGGAAACACCATATATTTT.

This clone was counted between two and nine times. This chain links TRBV29-1 with TRBJ1-2; D uncertain. Germline-derived CDR1 and CDR2 are SQVTM and ANQGSEA. V lost 3 bases to trimming and J lost 0 bases, with 14 bases between them. The CDR3 is 15 amino acids. CDR3 sequence reads: CSVDPPEEANYGYTF. CDR3 in DNA: TGCAGCGTTGATCCCCCTGAGGAAGCTAACTATGGCTACACCTTC.

The V gene is TRBV6-5, the J gene TRBJ2-5, with 9 bases fitting TRBD1. The V segment lost 6 bases and the J segment 5 bases; nucleotides outside the gene matches: 10. In germline, CDR1 is MNHEY, CDR2 SVGAGI. This CDR3 spans 15 amino acids. CDR3 protein: CASSPGQGIWETQYF. The CDR3 DNA sequence: TGTGCCAGCAGCCCAGGACAGGGGATATGGGAGACCCAGTACTTC.

This sequence joins TRBV29-1 and TRBJ2-7; D perhaps matches TRBD1 (5 bases). With 7 bases removed from V and 0 bases from J, the gap between germline ends came to 10 bases. Germline V gene lookup returns CDR1 SQVTM and CDR2 ANQGSEA. The CDR3 is made up of 12 amino acids. The DNA of the CDR3 is TGCAGCGCGACAGTTAGCTCCTACGAGCAGTACTTC. Amino acid sequence: CSATVSSYEQYF.

This clone has more than one count but fewer than ten. This chain links TRBV10-3 with TRBJ2-5; 8 positions match TRBD1. Losses at the gene ends were 2 bases for V and 5 bases for J; bases not matched to a gene: 1. Germline-derived CDR1 and CDR2 are ENHRY and SYGVKD. The CDR3 extends over 13 amino acids. CDR3 sequence: CAISERTGETQYF. CDR3 bases: TGTGCCATCAGTGAGAGGACAGGGGAGACCCAGTACTTC.

This chain joins TRBV9 and TRBJ2-7; 12 bases agree with TRBD1. The V and J ends lost 0 bases and 5 bases, in that order; junction bases with no gene match: 3. The CDR3 length is 15 residues. Germline V CDR1 and CDR2: SGDLS, YYNGEE. This chain's CDR3 is CASSVAGDRGHEQYF. For the CDR3, the DNA is TGTGCCAGCAGCGTAGCTGGGGACAGGGGGCACGAGCAGTACTTC.

This clone showed up many times. The V call is TRBV2, the J call TRBJ2-6, with TRBD1 as a possible D gene (6 bases). The V end lost 5 bases, the J end lost 0 bases, and 14 bases lay between the germline ends. Germline V CDR1 and CDR2: SNHLY, FYNNEI. CDR3 size: 17 residues. DNA of the CDR3: TGTGCCAGCAGTTTATCGGACAGTTACTCTGGGGCCAACGTCCTGACTTTC. It codes for CASSLSDSYSGANVLTF.

This clone occurred once. This rearrangement joins TRBV4-3 to TRBJ2-1, with a tentative D call TRBD1 (7 bases). The CDR3 is 13 amino acids. Germline V gene sequence: CDR1 LGHNA, CDR2 YSLEER. The V and J ends lost 5 bases and 8 bases respectively, with 13 bases between them. CDR3 sequence (DNA): TGCGCCAGCAGCACTGACAGGGAGGATGAGCAGTTCTTC. Translation: CASSTDREDEQFF.

This clone was observed a handful of times. The chain combines TRBV7-2 with TRBJ2-7; D unclear. The CDR3 is 14 amino acids. Germline lookup yields CDR1 SGHTA and CDR2 FQGNSA. Trimming removed 2 bases from V and 5 bases from J, with 13 bases in between. In nucleotides, the CDR3 is TGTGCCAGCAGCTTAAGGGTGTTATCGAACGAGCAGTACTTC. Amino acid sequence: CASSLRVLSNEQYF.

As regards this clone: At one end the junction does not follow the germline gene, possibly because of a read error. The chain couples TRBV7-7 to TRBJ2-5, with D possibly TRBD2 on 5 matching bases. Germline V lookup: CDR1 SSHAT, CDR2 FNYEAQ (reference sequence). The CDR3 is 15 amino acids. This chain's CDR3 is CASSSSSSRWETQYF. The CDR3, as DNA: TGTGCTAGCAGCTCCAGCTCTAGCAGGTGGGAGACCCAGTACTTC.

V and J are TRBV27 and TRBJ2-5; 7 bases map to TRBD2. V shed 5 bases and J 2 bases; nucleotides not matched to a gene: 8. The CDR3 is 15 residues long. The V gene's germline CDR1 is MNHEY and CDR2 SMNVEV (reference sequence). CDR3 DNA sequence: TGTGCCAGCAGTCGGGGGACTAAAAAACAAGAGACCCAGTACTTC. This translates into CASSRGTKKQETQYF.

DNA for the CDR3: TGTGCCAGCTGTTGGGGGGAATCGTCCGGGGAGCTGTTTTTT. Translation gives CASCWGESSGELFF. This chain links TRBV7-9 with TRBJ2-2; tentatively, D is TRBD2 (6 bases). The CDR3 length is 14 residues. The V end lost 8 bases, the J end lost 6 bases, and 16 bases lay between the germline ends. Germline CDR1 SEHNR, CDR2 FQNEAQ (reference sequence).

This chain links TRBV13 with TRBJ2-7; D could derive from TRBD1 or TRBD2 (6 bases each). Germline-derived CDR1 and CDR2 are PRHDT and FYEKMQ (reference sequence). V dropped 6 bases and J dropped 0 bases, with 15 bases sitting between them. The CDR3 is made up of 15 amino acids. The CDR3 coding sequence is TGTGCCAGCAGTCTTTTGGGGGGCAGCTCCTACGAGCAGTACTTC. It is translated as CASSLLGGSSYEQYF.